This is a list of T cell receptor beta chains from one sample in a study of tumor and adjacent non-tumor tissue in lung cancer. TCRdb fed the multiplex PCR reads into MiXCR, producing one record per CDR3 protein. The data contain fewer than 130,000 distinct CDR3 sequences, nearly 85% of them singletons. Sequencing was done on a sample of lung tumor tissue. The source of these receptors is a man between 65 and 85 years old with non-small cell lung cancer. The CDR3 runs from the conserved cysteine through the conserved F or W. A D gene is named only where the DNA matches it firmly. The size of a clone is reported for some rows only, either as once, few or many, or as a class for expanded clones.

d_call	clone_size	j_call	v_call	cdr3_aa	cdr3_nt
TRBD2	NA	TRBJ2-2	TRBV29-1	CTAEGLLAGGPVSTGELFF	TGCACCGCTGAGGGATTACTAGCGGGAGGGCCCGTAAGCACCGGGGAGCTGTTTTTT
TRBD2	NA	TRBJ2-5	TRBV11-1	CASKAGGRQGTHYF	TGCGCCAGCAAAGCGGGGGGACGCCAAGGGACCCACTACTTC
TRBD1	once	TRBJ2-7	TRBV6-5	CASSRRTGLASRSYEQYF	TGTGCCAGCAGTCGAAGGACAGGGTTGGCATCCCGCTCCTACGAGCAGTACTTC
TRBD2	NA	TRBJ2-1	TRBV12-3/TRBV12-4	CANGLAGGSDEQFF	TGTGCCAACGGTTTAGCGGGGGGCTCGGATGAGCAGTTCTTC
NA	NA	TRBJ1-2	TRBV18	CASSPTKGVMGYTF	TGTGCCAGCTCCCCCACCAAGGGGGTTATGGGCTACACCTTC
TRBD1	NA	TRBJ1-1	TRBV29-1	CSVLDRGRNTDTFF	TGCAGCGTTCTGGACAGGGGAAGGAACACTGACACTTTCTTT
NA	NA	TRBJ2-3	TRBV11-3	CDSTRREVCTDTQYF	TGTGACAGCACTCGTCGGGAAGTATGCACAGATACCCAGTATTTT
NA	NA	TRBJ2-5	TRBV29-1	CSVEVGGVTQYF	TGCAGCGTTGAGGTGGGGGGAGTGACCCAGTACTTC
NA	NA	TRBJ2-7	TRBV5-5	CTSSLVVGDAYEQYF	TGTACCAGCAGCTTGGTGGTAGGGGATGCCTACGAGCAGTACTTC
NA	NA	TRBJ2-7	TRBV10-3	CAIKEMRESGEHYF	TGTGCCATCAAGGAGATGCGGGAAAGTGGAGAGCATTACTTC
NA	NA	TRBJ2-1	TRBV7-9	CASHRDSYDEQFF	TGTGCCAGCCATCGGGATTCCTACGATGAGCAGTTCTTC
TRBD1	NA	TRBJ2-2	TRBV7-3	CASSSQGDTGDLFF	TGTGCCAGCAGCTCACAGGGGGACACCGGGGACCTGTTTTTT
NA	NA	TRBJ2-7	TRBV20-1	CSVRVPPALAYEQYF	TGTAGTGTTAGAGTACCCCCTGCGCTCGCCTACGAGCAGTACTTC
NA	NA	TRBJ2-7	TRBV11-2	CTTSLDQGGRYKQYF	TGTACCACCAGTTTAGACCAGGGGGGCAGGTACAAGCAGTACTTC
NA	NA	TRBJ1-2	TRBV29-1	CGAYFLQNYGYTF	TGCGGCGCTTACTTTCTACAGAACTATGGCTACACATTC
TRBD1	once	TRBJ2-5	TRBV29-1	CSVGTVGEETQYF	TGTAGCGTTGGGACAGTGGGAGAGGAGACCCAGTACTTC